The source of this T cell receptor (beta chain) is a study of cytomegalovirus exposure and HLA in healthy donors. Germline CDR1 and CDR2: SGHRS and YFSETQ. J gave up 0 bases and V 4 bases, and 4 bases lay outside the gene matches. The CDR3 loop spans 16 amino acids. This clone has only a few counts. 13 Jbeta primers and 60 Vbeta primers were used for the PCR. Generated by immunoSEQ multiplex PCR, the TCRdb table keeps only in-frame clones and is missing some. The top ten clones hold just under 5% of a sample with 150,000 to 200,000 clones, roughly 74% of them seen once. Sequenced input: PBMCs. The V and J genes are TRBV5-1 and TRBJ2-1; 10 bases fit TRBD2. This receptor was taken from a male donor in good health and CMV-seronegative. The CDR3 is CASSTGTSDSYNEQFF. The CDR3 bases are TGCGCCAGCAGCACAGGGACTAGCGACTCCTACAATGAGCAGTTCTTC.